The 10 T cell receptor beta chains below all came from one sample that was sequenced in a study of cytomegalovirus exposure and HLA in healthy donors. Sequencing used immunoSEQ multiplex PCR; TCRdb keeps in-frame clones, though not all of them. Among about 220,000 clones, just over 90% were seen once, and the ten largest hold around 1.1%. The sequencing input was PBMCs. These receptors were taken from a woman younger than 30 in good health and CMV-seronegative.

The chain carries TRBV7-6 and TRBJ2-3; D is perhaps TRBD2 (6 bases). In germline, CDR1 is SGHVS, CDR2 FNYEAQ. CDR3 length equals 16 residues. The V and J ends lost 2 bases and 4 bases respectively, with 16 bases between them. This CDR3 is CASSLYVSGGADTQYF. CDR3 DNA: TGTGCCAGCAGCTTATATGTGTCAGGAGGGGCAGATACGCAGTATTTT. The full variable domain, completed using reference TRBV7-6 and TRBJ2-3, is GAGVSQSPRYKVTKRGQDVALRCDPISGHVSLYWYRQALGQGPEFLTYFNYEAQQDKSGLPNDRFSAERPEGSISTLTIQRTEQRDSAMYRCASSLYVSGGADTQYFGPGTRLTVL.

This clone was picked up one time. The chain employs TRBV2 and TRBJ2-5; weak D call: TRBD2 (6 bases). V lost 1 base to trimming and J lost 5 bases, with 14 bases between them. The CDR3 is 15 amino acids. CDR1 and CDR2 (germline): SNHLY, FYNNEI. In DNA, the CDR3 is TGTGCCAGCAGTGAAGAAATCGGGAGTTGGGAGACCCAGTACTTC. This encodes CASSEEIGSWETQYF.

V usage is TRBV29-1 and J usage is TRBJ1-2; D is ambiguous. Trimming removed 8 bases from V and 1 base from J, with 11 bases in between. The CDR3 totals 12 residues. The V gene's germline CDR1 is SQVTM and CDR2 ANQGSEA. The CDR3 DNA is TGCAGCACCCGGGAACGTAACTATGGCTACACCTTC. It yields the protein CSTRERNYGYTF.

The V call is TRBV5-1, the J call TRBJ2-3; 8 bases are a match to TRBD2. This CDR3 has 15 amino acids. CDR1 and CDR2 from the germline V gene are SGHRS and YFSETQ. The ends lost 0 bases at V and 2 bases at J; junction bases unmatched: 2. The DNA for the CDR3 is TGCGCCAGCAGCTTGGAAGCGGGAGCCACAGATACGCAGTATTTT. Protein product: CASSLEAGATDTQYF.

V gene TRBV29-1 combines with J gene TRBJ1-4, with TRBD1 as a possible D gene (5 bases). V lost 3 bases to trimming and J lost 8 bases, with 13 bases between them. The CDR3 sequence is 13 residues long. From germline, CDR1 is SQVTM and CDR2 ANQGSEA. The CDR3 bases are TGCAGCGTTGATGGAGTCCAGGGCGAAAAACTGTTTTTT. It is translated as CSVDGVQGEKLFF.

The V call is TRBV12-5, the J call TRBJ1-1; D gene uncertain. Germline-derived CDR1 and CDR2 are LGHNT and FRNRAP. The CDR3 contains 14 residues. Trimming shortened V by 4 bases and J by 4 bases, and 13 bases separated the two germline ends. This CDR3 reads CASGSSVATTEAFF. The CDR3 coding sequence is TGTGCTAGTGGTTCATCAGTGGCCACCACTGAAGCTTTCTTT.

This chain joins TRBV28 and TRBJ2-7; possible D gene TRBD1, 5 bases. V shed 5 bases and J shed 0 bases, with 20 bases lying between them. Germline values: CDR1 MDHEN, CDR2 SYDVKM. There are 17 residues in the CDR3. Here the CDR3 reads CASSALPRQTNSYEQYF. CDR3 DNA sequence: TGTGCCAGCAGTGCCCTACCCCGACAGACAAACTCCTACGAGCAGTACTTC.

V usage is TRBV19 and J usage is TRBJ2-7; 10 bases are shared with TRBD2. The CDR3 covers 15 residues. The germline V gene encodes CDR1 LNHDA and CDR2 SQIVND (reference sequence). The junction had 4 bases not matched to a gene; V was cut back by 3 bases and J by 2 bases. CDR3 coding DNA: TGTGCCAGTAGTATCGGACTAGCGGACCCCTACGAGCAGTACTTC. Its protein is CASSIGLADPYEQYF.

The chain has TRBV7-2 and TRBJ2-5; tentative D call: TRBD2 (6 bases). The CDR3 sequence is 15 residues long. V lost 1 base and J lost 5, with 14 bases in between. Germline V CDR1 and CDR2: SGHTA, FQGNSA. The CDR3 DNA follows: TGTGCCAGCAGCTTAGATCGGGCGGGATGGGAGACCCAGTACTTC. Amino acids: CASSLDRAGWETQYF.

V is TRBV27 and J is TRBJ2-5, with TRBD2 identical over 8 bases. The V segment lost 1 base and the J segment 4 bases; nucleotides outside the gene matches: 14. The CDR3 has 18 amino acids. Germline loops: CDR1 MNHEY, CDR2 SMNVEV (reference sequence). CDR3: CASSLYGESRAGGETQYF. CDR3 bases: TGTGCCAGCAGTTTATACGGTGAATCTCGGGCGGGGGGAGAGACCCAGTACTTC.